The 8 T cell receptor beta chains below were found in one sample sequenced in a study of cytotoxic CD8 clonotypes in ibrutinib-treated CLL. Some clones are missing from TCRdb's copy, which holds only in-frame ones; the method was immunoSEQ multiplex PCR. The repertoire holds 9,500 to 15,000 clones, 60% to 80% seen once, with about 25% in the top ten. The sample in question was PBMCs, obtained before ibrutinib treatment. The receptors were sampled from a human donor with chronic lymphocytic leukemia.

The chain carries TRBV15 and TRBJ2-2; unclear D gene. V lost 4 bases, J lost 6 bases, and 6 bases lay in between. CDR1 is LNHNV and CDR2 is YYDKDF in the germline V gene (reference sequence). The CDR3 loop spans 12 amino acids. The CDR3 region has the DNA TGTGCCACCAGCACCGGCGCCGGGGAGCTGTTTTTT. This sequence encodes CATSTGAGELFF.

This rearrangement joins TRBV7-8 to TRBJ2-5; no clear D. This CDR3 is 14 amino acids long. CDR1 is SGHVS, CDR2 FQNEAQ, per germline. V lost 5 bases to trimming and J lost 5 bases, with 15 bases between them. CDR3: CASSPRRAGETQYF. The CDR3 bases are TGTGCCAGCAGCCCCCGACGTGCCGGGGAGACCCAGTACTTC. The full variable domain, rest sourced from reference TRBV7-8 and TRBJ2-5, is GAGVSQSPRYKVAKRGQDVALRCDPISGHVSLFWYQQALGQGPEFLTYFQNEAQLDKSGLPSDRFFAERPEGSVSTLKIQRTQQEDSAVYLCASSPRRAGETQYFGPGTRLLVL.

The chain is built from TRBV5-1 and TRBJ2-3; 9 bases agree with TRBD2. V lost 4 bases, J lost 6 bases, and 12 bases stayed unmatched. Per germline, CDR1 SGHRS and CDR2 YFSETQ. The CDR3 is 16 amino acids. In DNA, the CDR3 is TGCGCCAGCAGCCCCCTTCCAGCGGGGGGCCGGGATACGCAGTATTTT. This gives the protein CASSPLPAGGRDTQYF.

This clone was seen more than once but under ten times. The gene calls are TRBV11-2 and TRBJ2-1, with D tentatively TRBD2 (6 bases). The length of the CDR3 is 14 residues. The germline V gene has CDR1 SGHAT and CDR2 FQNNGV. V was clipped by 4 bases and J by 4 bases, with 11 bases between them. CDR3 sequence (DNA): TGTGCCAGCAGCTGGGACTCGCCTTACAATGAGCAGTTCTTC. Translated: CASSWDSPYNEQFF.

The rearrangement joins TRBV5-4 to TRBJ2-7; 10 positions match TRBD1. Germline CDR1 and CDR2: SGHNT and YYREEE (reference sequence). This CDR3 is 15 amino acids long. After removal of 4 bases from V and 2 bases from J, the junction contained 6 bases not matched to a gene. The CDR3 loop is CASSRGTGVPYEQYF. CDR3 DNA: TGTGCCAGCAGCCGTGGGACAGGGGTTCCCTACGAGCAGTACTTC.

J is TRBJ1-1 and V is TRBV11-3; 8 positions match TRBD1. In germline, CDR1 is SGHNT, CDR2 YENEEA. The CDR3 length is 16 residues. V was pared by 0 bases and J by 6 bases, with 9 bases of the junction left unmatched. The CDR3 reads CASSLETPGQGPEAFF. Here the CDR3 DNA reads TGTGCCAGCAGCTTAGAAACTCCCGGACAGGGCCCTGAAGCTTTCTTT.

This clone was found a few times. The CDR3 DNA is TGCGCCAGCAGCTTGGGACAGGGAAGGAAGGACGAGCAGTACTTC. Its protein is CASSLGQGRKDEQYF. The rearrangement uses TRBV5-1 and TRBJ2-7, with 7 bases identical to TRBD1. The CDR3 is 15 residues long. The germline V gene has CDR1 SGHRS and CDR2 YFSETQ. J was trimmed by 5 bases and V by 0 bases; bases with no gene match: 8.

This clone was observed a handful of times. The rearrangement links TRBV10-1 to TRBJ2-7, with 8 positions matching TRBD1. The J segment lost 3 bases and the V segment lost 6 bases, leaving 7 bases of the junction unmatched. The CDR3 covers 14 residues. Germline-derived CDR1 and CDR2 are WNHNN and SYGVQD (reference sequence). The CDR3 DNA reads TGCGCCAGCAGAGGACAGGGTCCCGACTACGAGCAGTACTTC. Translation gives CASRGQGPDYEQYF.